The clone carrying this T cell receptor beta chain was observed a handful of times. The entry originates in a study of shared clonotypes between healthy human individuals. V gave up 6 bases and J gave up 9 bases, with 26 bases separating them. Germline V gene data show CDR1 as SQVTM and CDR2 as ANQGSEA. The CDR3 totals 15 residues. TCRdb's copy holds only in-frame clones and misses some; the assay was immunoSEQ multiplex PCR. The table has more than 2,000,000 clones, 85% to 95% seen once. The sequenced material came from naive CD4+ T cells from PBMCs. Subset specified: CD45RA+ positively selected. The clonotype originates from a man younger than 30 in good health. Some clones in this sample may be carry-over from other donors' samples. The V and J genes are TRBV29-1 and TRBJ2-5; D could derive from TRBD1 or TRBD2 (6 bases each). The CDR3 sequence is CSVMIGQRAWGPQYF. CDR3 coding DNA: TGCAGCGTCATGATCGGACAGCGGGCGTGGGGGCCCCAGTACTTC.